The 21 T cell receptor beta chains below were found in one sample sequenced in a study of T cell clonality in common variable immunodeficiency (dated by TCRdb to 2013 to 2016). The library was built by means of the immunoSEQ multiplex PCR assay. The source is immuneACCESS, and TCRdb retained only in-frame sequences with V and J called. Part of the clones is not carried over; for the studies checked, unresolved V genes explain less than half of this, and the remainder is unexplained. This sample has approximately 81,000 clones in the table, none counted a single time. Of the sample, 0.65% to 0.8% falls within the top ten clones. Sequencing was carried out using peripheral blood mononuclear cells. All receptors derive from a person between 18 and 70 years old in good health.

In this sample, this clone turned up many times. The read terminates 3 residues before the CDR3 end, so the remaining end is supplied by the germline J gene. The V and J genes are TRBV19 and TRBJ2-7; D remains ambiguous. Germline CDR1 and CDR2: LNHDA and SQIVND (reference sequence). Trimming left V 3 bases short and J 4 bases short, with 7 bases between. The CDR3 extends over 12 amino acids. CDR3 bases read: TGTGCCAGTAGTATCGACTCATACGAG. It specifies CASSIDSYE. The whole CDR3 region reads CASSIDSYEQYF.

This clone was recorded many times. The read ends 3 residues early relative to the CDR3; the germline J gene fills the gap. The chain employs TRBV10-1 and TRBJ2-7; D perhaps matches TRBD1 (5 bases). CDR1 and CDR2 (germline): WNHNN, SYGVQD (reference sequence). This CDR3 has 13 amino acids. Trimming cost V 4 bases and J 4 bases, with 11 bases left between them. The sequenced CDR3 bases are TGCGCCAGCAGTGGGCCGGACACATACGAG. This translates into CASSGPDTYE. The entire CDR3 protein reads CASSGPDTYEQYF.

In its sample, this clone was seen many times. The CDR3 end falls 3 residues outside the read, so it is completed with the germline J gene. V and J are TRBV5-1 and TRBJ2-3; D not certain. The CDR3 runs 14 residues. Germline assignment: CDR1 SGHRS and CDR2 YFSETQ. V shed 0 bases and J shed 1 base, with 6 bases lying between them. The CDR3 region is CASSLEWRTDTQYF. CDR3 bases read: TGCGCCAGCAGCTTGGAATGGCGCACAGATACG.

This clone was seen ten or more times. The CDR3 protein is CSASQFEETQYF. The covered CDR3 bases are TGCAGTGCTAGTCAGTTTGAAGAGACC. The V call is TRBV20-1, the J call TRBJ2-5, with D unresolved. The CDR3 goes on 3 residues after the read ends, and that part is filled in from the germline J gene. Germline CDR1 and CDR2: DFQATT and SNEGSKA (reference sequence). Trimming removed 3 bases at V and 3 bases at J, with 8 bases between. The CDR3 has 12 residues.

This clone turned up a few times. The read gets to within 3 residues of the CDR3 end, and the germline J gene fills in the rest. The chain employs TRBV7-6 and TRBJ1-3; TRBD1 agrees at 9 bases. CDR3 length: 17 amino acids. In germline, CDR1 is SGHVS, CDR2 FNYEAQ. The V gene end was trimmed by 2 bases and the J gene end by 3 bases; junction bases not matched to a gene: 8. CDR3 sequence reads: CASSLNRGLSGGNTIYF. Incomplete CDR3 DNA: TGTGCCAGCAGCTTAAACAGGGGGCTTAGTGGTGGAAACACC.

This clone appeared many times. The CDR3 end lies 3 residues beyond the end of the read and is filled in from the germline J gene. The rearrangement links TRBV9 to TRBJ2-1, with 9 bases fitting TRBD2. This CDR3 spans 15 amino acids. CDR1 and CDR2 (germline): SGDLS, YYNGEE. The V segment lost 2 bases and the J segment 4 bases; nucleotides outside the gene matches: 4. CDR3 sequence: CASSVLLAGYNEQFF. CDR3 bases read: TGTGCCAGCAGCGTTCTCCTAGCGGGATACAATGAG.

This clone showed up many times. The CDR3 end lies 3 residues beyond the end of the read and is filled in from the germline J gene. This chain links TRBV2 with TRBJ2-2, with 8 nucleotides matching TRBD2. Germline values: CDR1 SNHLY, CDR2 FYNNEI. After removal of 2 bases from V and 4 bases from J, the junction contained 9 bases not matched to a gene. The CDR3 totals 17 residues. The CDR3: CASSEMGAGGFTGELFF. The covered CDR3 bases are TGTGCCAGCAGTGAAATGGGGGCGGGAGGATTCACCGGGGAG.

This clone has just a few counts. At one boundary the junction diverges from the germline segment, which might be a read error. CDR3 sequence: CASSLGGYGNTIYF. The part of the CDR3 DNA that was read is TGTGCTAGCAGCTTGGGGGGATACGGAAACACC. The chain recombines TRBV7-7 with TRBJ1-3; D perhaps matches TRBD1 (5 bases). The read comes to an end 3 residues before the CDR3 does, leaving the germline J gene to fill in the end. This CDR3 contains 14 residues. Per germline, CDR1 SSHAT and CDR2 FNYEAQ (reference sequence).

This clone was counted at least ten times. The missing CDR3 end, 3 residues past where the read stops, is filled in from the germline J gene. The rearrangement joins TRBV29-1 to TRBJ2-7; D perhaps matches TRBD1 (6 bases). The CDR3 length is 12 residues. From germline, CDR1 is SQVTM and CDR2 ANQGSEA. V lost 5 bases and J 3 bases, leaving 11 bases between the germline ends. This CDR3 is CSVYDRLYEQYF. CDR3 DNA, as far as it was read: TGCAGCGTTTATGACAGGCTCTACGAG.

This clone was seen at least ten times. The CDR3 end is not reached by the read, which stops 3 residues before it; the germline J gene fills it in. J is TRBJ2-2 and V is TRBV20-1; tentatively, D is TRBD2 (6 bases). Germline V gene data show CDR1 as DFQATT and CDR2 as SNEGSKA (reference sequence). CDR3 size: 17 residues. Trimming took off 0 bases at V and 0 bases at J, with 14 bases between the two ends. Partial CDR3 DNA: TGCAGTGCTAGAGACCTAAGGACTAAAGCGAACACCGGGGAG. Its protein is CSARDLRTKANTGE. The full-length CDR3 reads as CSARDLRTKANTGELFF.

This clone was picked up many times. The read terminates 3 residues ahead of where the CDR3 ends, so the germline J gene completes it. This chain links TRBV20-1 with TRBJ1-5; D possibly corresponds to TRBD1 (5 bases). V was trimmed by 0 bases and J by 0 bases, leaving 12 bases between them. The CDR3 is 16 residues long. Germline-derived CDR1 and CDR2 are DFQATT and SNEGSKA (reference sequence). Partial CDR3 DNA: TGCAGTGCTAGAGACCCCCAGGGTGATAGCAATCAGCCC. Protein: CSARDPQGDSNQP. The whole CDR3 sequence reads CSARDPQGDSNQPQHF.

This clone was seen ten or more times. The observed sequence ends 3 residues before the CDR3 terminus, with the missing tail filled in from the germline J gene. V usage is TRBV5-4 and J usage is TRBJ1-4; 9 bases are a match to TRBD1. Trimming took 0 bases from V and 4 from J; bases not matched to a gene: 1. Germline assignment: CDR1 SGHNT and CDR2 YYREEE (reference sequence). CDR3 size: 15 residues. CDR3 DNA, as far as it was read: TGTGCCAGCAGCTTGGGACAGGGGGATAATGAAAAA. Amino acid sequence: CASSLGQGDNEK. The whole CDR3 reads CASSLGQGDNEKLFF. Looking up the rest from reference TRBV5-4 and TRBJ1-4 gives the full variable domain: ETGVTQSPTHLIKTRGQQVTLRCSSQSGHNTVSWYQQALGQGPQFIFQYYREEENGRGNFPPRFSGLQFPNYSSELNVNALELDDSALYLCASSLGQGDNEKLFFGSGTQLSVL.

This clone was observed at least ten times. Read coverage stops 3 residues before the CDR3 terminus; the germline J gene supplies the remainder. The rearrangement links TRBV20-1 to TRBJ2-1, with TRBD2 as a possible D gene (5 bases). V lost 5 bases, J lost 0 bases, and 14 bases lay in between. Germline V gene lookup returns CDR1 DFQATT and CDR2 SNEGSKA (reference sequence). This CDR3 has 15 residues. This chain's CDR3 is CSAPLAGSSYNEQFF. CDR3 DNA (partial): TGCAGTGCTCCCCTCGCGGGTAGCTCCTACAATGAG.

This clone showed up many times. The read ends 3 residues shy of where the CDR3 ends; the end is completed using the germline J gene. The rearrangement links TRBV11-1 to TRBJ2-3; D call uncertain. The CDR3 loop spans 12 amino acids. The germline CDR1 and CDR2 sequences are SGHAT and FQDESV (reference sequence). Deletions cut 0 bases from V and 4 bases from J, with 2 bases between. CDR3 DNA (partial): TGTGCCAGCAGCTTAGCCGCAGATACG. This gives the protein CASSLAADT. The full-length CDR3 reads as CASSLAADTQYF.

This clone has ten or more counts. The read comes to an end 3 residues before the CDR3 does, leaving the germline J gene to fill in the end. The chain recombines TRBV7-2 with TRBJ2-7; no clear D. V dropped 0 bases and J dropped 1 base, with 7 bases sitting between them. Germline assignment: CDR1 SGHTA and CDR2 FQGNSA. The CDR3 length is 14 residues. CDR3: CASSLAPLSYEQYF. The CDR3 DNA, read in part, is TGTGCCAGCAGCTTAGCCCCTTTGTCCTACGAG.

The sample holds many counts of this clone. The CDR3 is cut off 3 residues early in the read; its end comes from the germline J gene. The genes are TRBV20-1 and TRBJ2-1, with 7 nucleotides matching TRBD2. With 0 bases clipped from V and 7 bases from J, the junction kept 0 bases outside the gene matches. Germline assignment: CDR1 DFQATT and CDR2 SNEGSKA (reference sequence). There are 12 residues in the CDR3. The CDR3 DNA, read in part, is TGCAGTGCTAGAGAGCGGGAGAATGAG. It yields the protein CSARERENE. The whole CDR3 sequence reads CSARERENEQFF.

This clone was found many times. The CDR3 is CSARPGQGRYEQFF. The part of the CDR3 DNA that was read is TGCAGTGCTAGACCGGGACAGGGGCGGTATGAG. The chain has TRBV20-1 and TRBJ2-1; 10 bases map to TRBD1. The read ends 3 residues before the CDR3 terminus; that terminus is restored from the germline J gene. The length of the CDR3 is 14 residues. V trimming: 2 bases; J trimming: 8 bases; junction bases outside the gene matches: 6. Per germline, CDR1 DFQATT and CDR2 SNEGSKA (reference sequence).

There are many counts of this clone. Read sequence stops 3 residues before the CDR3 end, and the germline J gene provides the missing end. The chain employs TRBV6-2 or TRBV6-3 and TRBJ1-5; no clear D. The ends were cut back, 7 bases at V and 4 bases at J, with 11 bases in the middle. This CDR3 contains 13 residues. Germline CDR1 and CDR2: MNHEY and SVGEGT. CDR3 in amino acids: CASTSPGNQPQHF. Partial CDR3 DNA: TGTGCCAGCACCTCCCCCGGTAATCAGCCC.

On this clone: The read ends 3 residues early relative to the CDR3; the germline J gene fills the gap. Other DNA sequences in this specimen translate into the identical CDR3. The chain carries TRBV10-2 and TRBJ2-5, with TRBD1 matching over 8 bases. The germline CDR1 and CDR2 sequences are WSHSY and SAAADI. The CDR3 extends over 14 amino acids. The V and J ends lost 7 bases and 2 bases, in that order; junction bases with no gene match: 6. This CDR3 reads CASNPDRAQETQYF. The covered CDR3 bases are TGCGCCAGCAATCCGGACAGGGCGCAAGAGACC.

In this sample, this clone turned up many times. From the germline J gene comes the end of the CDR3, since the read stops 3 residues before it. V usage is TRBV2 and J usage is TRBJ2-7, with D maybe TRBD1 (6 bases). Trimming pared 7 bases from V and 6 bases from J, leaving 19 bases between. The germline gives CDR1 SNHLY, CDR2 FYNNEI. This CDR3 has 14 amino acids. Here the CDR3 reads CASIPEGTSAEQYF. The DNA read from the CDR3 is TGTGCCAGCATTCCGGAAGGGACATCTGCCGAG. The full variable domain, in which reference TRBV2 and TRBJ2-7 provide the parts outside the CDR3, is EPEVTQTPSHQVTQMGQEVILRCVPISNHLYFYWYRQILGQKVEFLVSFYNNEISEKSEIFDDQFSVERPDGSNFTLKIRSTKLEDSAMYFCASIPEGTSAEQYFGPGTRLTVT.

This clone was seen ten or more times. The sequence runs out 3 residues before the end of the CDR3; the remainder is reconstructed from the germline J gene. V is TRBV30 and J is TRBJ2-5; a possible D gene is TRBD1 (6 bases). Germline-derived CDR1 and CDR2 are GTSNPN and SVGIG (reference sequence). CDR3 length: 13 amino acids. The V end lost 0 bases, the J end lost 2 bases, and 7 bases lay between the germline ends. The CDR3 loop is CAWSVQGQETQYF. Partial CDR3 DNA: TGTGCCTGGAGTGTACAGGGACAAGAGACC.